This is a list of T cell receptor beta chains from one sample in a study of cytomegalovirus exposure and HLA in healthy donors. This table comes from immunoSEQ multiplex PCR, and its TCRdb copy is limited to in-frame clones, with some not included. The table includes about 150,000 clones, less than 9.5% detected once. Sequenced material: PBMCs. The receptors derive from a male donor in good health and CMV-seronegative. The CDR3 runs from the conserved cysteine through the conserved F or W. The order of the fields is D gene, clone size, V gene, J gene, CDR3 DNA, CDR3 protein. A D gene is named only where the DNA matches it firmly. Clone sizes are given selectively: once, few, many, or a class where the clone is expanded.

-	-	TRBV15	TRBJ2-5	TGTGCCACCAGCAAAGGGGTGGAAGAGACCCAGTACTTC	CATSKGVEETQYF
TRBD1	-	TRBV6-1	TRBJ1-1	TGTGCCAGCAGTCTGACAGGGGTCCACACTGAAGCTTTCTTT	CASSLTGVHTEAFF
TRBD2	-	TRBV7-8	TRBJ2-3	TGTGCCAGCAGCTTCTCCAGCCGGGAGGCCGCGGGTACGCAGTATTTT	CASSFSSREAAGTQYF
-	few	TRBV5-6	TRBJ1-1	TGTGCCAGCAGCTCGCACCGGGAGGGGGTGTTAGTGGACACTGAAGCTTTCTTT	CASSSHREGVLVDTEAFF
-	-	TRBV27	TRBJ1-1	TGTGCCAGCAGTTTATTTGGGGTCCCGGAGGGAGCTTTCTTT	CASSLFGVPEGAFF
-	-	TRBV4-2	TRBJ1-5	TGTGCCAGCAGCCAAGATTGGGGCAGTAATCAGCCCCAGCATTTT	CASSQDWGSNQPQHF
-	few	TRBV10-2	TRBJ1-1	TGCGCCAGCAGTGAGGCGGGCACTGAAGCTTTCTTT	CASSEAGTEAFF
-	once	TRBV7-9	TRBJ2-7	TGTGCCAGCAGCCCGGTGGTGTCCTACGAGCAGTACTTC	CASSPVVSYEQYF
TRBD2	few	TRBV29-1	TRBJ2-2	TGCAGCGTTGAGGGACTAGCGGGTATAAACACCGGGGAGCTGTTTTTT	CSVEGLAGINTGELFF
TRBD1	few	TRBV28	TRBJ1-5	TGTGCCAGCAAAGCCGGGACAGGAATCGGGATCCTCAATCAGCCCCAGCATTTT	CASKAGTGIGILNQPQHF
TRBD1	few	TRBV28	TRBJ1-1	TGTGCCAGCAGTTCCCCTCTTACAGGGGACACTGAAGCTTTCTTT	CASSSPLTGDTEAFF
-	few	TRBV28	TRBJ1-3	TGTGCCAGCAGTTTATTGGGGGGCTCTGGAAACACCATATATTTT	CASSLLGGSGNTIYF
TRBD1	few	TRBV28	TRBJ1-2	TGTGCCAGCAGGAGACAGGGCCTCTATGGCTACACCTTC	CASRRQGLYGYTF
-	-	TRBV27	TRBJ1-1	TGTGCCAGCACCGGGGGGGTGAACACTGAAGCTTTCTTT	CASTGGVNTEAFF
-	-	TRBV28	TRBJ1-4	TGTGCCAGCAGTTCAACGGGACAAGAGTATGAAAAACTGTTTTTT	CASSSTGQEYEKLFF
-	few	TRBV2	TRBJ2-7	TGTGCCAGCGGAGGGGCAGGGAACGAGCAGTACTTC	CASGGAGNEQYF
-	few	TRBV29-1	TRBJ2-2	TGCAGCGTTGAATCAGCGAACACCGGGGAGCTGTTTTTT	CSVESANTGELFF
TRBD1	few	TRBV13	TRBJ2-3	TGTGCCAGCAGCCTCGGGGGACAGGGATTCACAGATACGCAGTATTTT	CASSLGGQGFTDTQYF
-	few	TRBV7-2	TRBJ2-7	TGTGCCAGCAGCTCGGTGGAGGGCGCCTACGAGCAGTACTTC	CASSSVEGAYEQYF
-	-	TRBV4-3	TRBJ1-4	TGCGCCAGCAGCCATGAAGTCGGCGGGGGTAATGAAAAACTGTTTTTT	CASSHEVGGGNEKLFF
-	few	TRBV2	TRBJ2-7	TGTGCCAGCAGTGGCGAGGACTCCTACGAGCAGTACTTC	CASSGEDSYEQYF
TRBD2	-	TRBV7-3	TRBJ2-1	TGTGCCAGCAGCTCACCGACTAGCGGGAGGGGTATGGGCAATGAGCAGTTCTTC	CASSSPTSGRGMGNEQFF
-	few	TRBV5-4	TRBJ2-7	TGTGCCAGCAGCCCTAGCGTCCGCGGGGGCCTTGGCTTAGGTGAGCAGTACTTC	CASSPSVRGGLGLGEQYF
TRBD2	few	TRBV28	TRBJ2-3	TGTGCCAGCAGTTTATGGACTAGCGGGAAGGATACGCAGTATTTT	CASSLWTSGKDTQYF
TRBD1	-	TRBV20-1	TRBJ1-1	TGCAGTGCCTTAGACCGGGACAGAGCTTTCTTT	CSALDRDRAFF
-	few	TRBV27	TRBJ1-2	TGTGCCAGCAGTTTATGGAACAGTCCTGAATTGGGCTACACCTTC	CASSLWNSPELGYTF
-	-	TRBV13	TRBJ2-7	TGTGCCAGCGCTACTGGGGGCAGAGCCTACGAGCAGTACTTC	CASATGGRAYEQYF
TRBD1	-	TRBV13	TRBJ2-7	TGTGCCAGCAGACATCCCACAGGGGTTCGGTACTTC	CASRHPTGVRYF
TRBD2	few	TRBV7-9	TRBJ2-5	TGTGCCAGCAGCTTTGGGGGAGGGCAAGAGACCCAGTACTTC	CASSFGGGQETQYF
-	-	TRBV6-6	TRBJ1-5	TGTGCCAGCAACCTCCAGGGGCAGCCCCAGCATTTT	CASNLQGQPQHF
-	-	TRBV18	TRBJ1-1	TGTGCCAGCTCACCGCGTACGGGTGTGGAGACTGGAAAGACTGAAGCTTTCTTT	CASSPRTGVETGKTEAFF
TRBD1	-	TRBV6-5	TRBJ1-2	TGTGCCAGCAGTACCTCGACAGGGGGCTATTATGGCTACACCTTC	CASSTSTGGYYGYTF
-	-	TRBV11-2	TRBJ2-7	TGTGCCAGCAGCTCTGTATACGAGCAGTACTTC	CASSSVYEQYF
TRBD1	few	TRBV27	TRBJ2-1	TGTGCCAGCGGAGGGACAGGGGGCTTAACCTACAATGAGCAGTTCTTC	CASGGTGGLTYNEQFF
TRBD1	few	TRBV5-1	TRBJ1-1	TGCGCCAGCAGAATGACAGGGGCCTATAACACTGAAGCTTTCTTT	CASRMTGAYNTEAFF
TRBD2	-	TRBV10-3	TRBJ2-5	TGTGCCATCGCGAGTAGCGGGGGCCTTCGGGGAGAGACCCAGTACTTC	CAIASSGGLRGETQYF
-	-	TRBV19	TRBJ1-6	TGTGCCAGTAGTGCGGACAGACTCTATAATTCACCCCTCCACTTT	CASSADRLYNSPLHF
-	-	TRBV27	TRBJ2-4	TGTGCCAGTGCGGAGGCAGTTCTAGCCAAAAACATTCAGTACTTC	CASAEAVLAKNIQYF
TRBD2	few	TRBV27	TRBJ2-1	TGTGCCAGCAGTCTAACTAGCGGGAGGGTCAATGAGCAGTTCTTC	CASSLTSGRVNEQFF
-	-	TRBV5-1	TRBJ2-5	TGCGCCAGCAGGGGTGGGAGTATGAACTGGCCTACAGAGACCCAGTACTTC	CASRGGSMNWPTETQYF